This TCR beta chain comes out of a study of blood T cell repertoires in COVID-19. In the study overall: Some COVID-19 samples were acute and others convalescent; all came from the United States, Italy and Spain.

The data were produced by immunoSEQ multiplex PCR, yet TCRdb's version contains in-frame clones alone and is incomplete. The sample records roughly 400,000 clones, about 87% being singletons. CDR3 length: 14 amino acids. Unmatched junction bases numbered 3, after V lost 4 bases and J lost 1 base. Germline values: CDR1 MDHEN, CDR2 SYDVKM. The chain is built from TRBV28 and TRBJ1-1, with TRBD1 matching over 7 bases. The sequence came from a woman aged 45-60 years who had recovered from COVID-19. The sample was PBMCs or T cells enriched from blood (not recorded which). The CDR3 region is CASSSGQPNTEAFF. CDR3 nucleotide sequence: TGTGCCAGCAGTTCGGGACAGCCGAACACTGAAGCTTTCTTT.